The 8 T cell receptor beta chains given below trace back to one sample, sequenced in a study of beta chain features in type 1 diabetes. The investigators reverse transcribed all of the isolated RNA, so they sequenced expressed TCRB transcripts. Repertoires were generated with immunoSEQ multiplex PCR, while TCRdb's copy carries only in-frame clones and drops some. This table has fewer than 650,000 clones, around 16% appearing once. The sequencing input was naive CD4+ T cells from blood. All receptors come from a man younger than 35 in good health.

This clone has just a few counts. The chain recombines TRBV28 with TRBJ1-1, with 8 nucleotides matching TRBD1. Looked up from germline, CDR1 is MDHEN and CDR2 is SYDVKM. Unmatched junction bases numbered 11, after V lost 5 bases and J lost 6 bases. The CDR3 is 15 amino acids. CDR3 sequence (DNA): TGTGCCAGCAGTCCACCCCGCAGGGGGCAATCTGAAGCTTTCTTT. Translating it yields CASSPPRRGQSEAFF.

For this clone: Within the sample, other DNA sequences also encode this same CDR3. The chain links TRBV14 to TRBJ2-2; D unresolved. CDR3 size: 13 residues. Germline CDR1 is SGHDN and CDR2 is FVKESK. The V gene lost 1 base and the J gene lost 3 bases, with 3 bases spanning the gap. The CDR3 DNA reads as TGTGCCAGCAGCCAAGTATACACCGGGGAGCTGTTTTTT. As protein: CASSQVYTGELFF.

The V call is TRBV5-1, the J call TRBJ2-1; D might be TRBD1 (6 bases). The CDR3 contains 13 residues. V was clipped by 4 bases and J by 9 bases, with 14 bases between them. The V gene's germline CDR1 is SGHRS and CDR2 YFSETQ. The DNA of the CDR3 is TGCGCCAGCAGCCGGGACAATCGAGCTGAGCAGTTCTTC. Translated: CASSRDNRAEQFF. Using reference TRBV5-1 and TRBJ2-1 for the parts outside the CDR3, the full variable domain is KAGVTQTPRYLIKTRGQQVTLSCSPISGHRSVSWYQQTPGQGLQFLFEYFSETQRNKGNFPGRFSGRQFSNSRSEMNVSTLELGDSALYLCASSRDNRAEQFFGPGTRLTVL.

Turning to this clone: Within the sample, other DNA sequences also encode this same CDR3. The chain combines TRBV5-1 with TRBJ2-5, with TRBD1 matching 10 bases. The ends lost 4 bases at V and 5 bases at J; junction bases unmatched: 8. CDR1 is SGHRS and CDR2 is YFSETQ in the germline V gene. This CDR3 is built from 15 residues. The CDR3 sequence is CASSAGTGVGETQYF. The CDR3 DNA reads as TGCGCCAGCAGCGCCGGGACAGGGGTTGGGGAGACCCAGTACTTC.

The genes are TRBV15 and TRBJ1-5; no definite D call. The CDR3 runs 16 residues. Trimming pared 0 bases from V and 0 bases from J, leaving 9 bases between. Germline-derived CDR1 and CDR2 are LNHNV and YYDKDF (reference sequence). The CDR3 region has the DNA TGTGCCACCAGCAGAGATCACGGGTATAGCAATCAGCCCCAGCATTTT. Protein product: CATSRDHGYSNQPQHF. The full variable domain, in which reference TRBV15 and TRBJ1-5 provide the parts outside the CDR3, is DAMVIQNPRYQVTQFGKPVTLSCSQTLNHNVMYWYQQKSSQAPKLLFHYYDKDFNNEADTPDNFQSRRPNTSFCFLDIRSPGLGDTAMYLCATSRDHGYSNQPQHFGDGTRLSIL.

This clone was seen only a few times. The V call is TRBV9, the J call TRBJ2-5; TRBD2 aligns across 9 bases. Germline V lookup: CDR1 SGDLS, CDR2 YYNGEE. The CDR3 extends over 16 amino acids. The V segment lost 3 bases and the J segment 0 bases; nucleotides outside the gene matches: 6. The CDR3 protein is CASSARLAANQETQYF. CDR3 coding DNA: TGTGCCAGCAGCGCGAGACTAGCGGCTAACCAAGAGACCCAGTACTTC.

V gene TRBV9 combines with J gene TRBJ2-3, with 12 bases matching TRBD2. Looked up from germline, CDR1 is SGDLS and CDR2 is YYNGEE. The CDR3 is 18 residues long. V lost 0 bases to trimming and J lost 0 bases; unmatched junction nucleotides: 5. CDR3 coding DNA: TGTGCCAGCAGCGTAGTCCCGACTAGCGGGAGAAGCACAGATACGCAGTATTTT. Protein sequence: CASSVVPTSGRSTDTQYF.

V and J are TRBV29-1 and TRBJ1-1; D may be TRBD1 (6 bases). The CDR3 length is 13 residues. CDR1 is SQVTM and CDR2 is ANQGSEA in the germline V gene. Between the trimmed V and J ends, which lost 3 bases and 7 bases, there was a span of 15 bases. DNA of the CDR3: TGCAGCGTTGAGGGGACACTCATACTTGAAGCTTTCTTT. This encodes CSVEGTLILEAFF. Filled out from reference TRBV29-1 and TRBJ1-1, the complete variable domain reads SAVISQKPSRDICQRGTSLTIQCQVDSQVTMMFWYRQQPGQSLTLIATANQGSEATYESGFVIDKFPISRPNLTFSTLTVSNMSPEDSSIYLCSVEGTLILEAFFGQGTRLTVV.